This passage covers 21 T cell receptor beta chains from one sample sequenced in a study of blood T cells in healthy people across ages. Then a second PCR, running roughly 7 to 11 cycles, was carried out with a sample-barcoded 5' primer and a J-beta primer mix. TCRdb reanalysed the 5' RACE reads using MiXCR and keeps one entry per CDR3 protein. This sample has over 950,000 distinct CDR3 sequences; approximately 50% occur once, and the top ten carry roughly 23%. The sequenced material came from blood. The receptors were gathered from a woman between 55 and 75 years old in good health.

The chain recombines TRBV7-2 with TRBJ2-3; TRBD1 agrees at 8 bases. V shed 5 bases, J shed 2 bases, and the junction held 9 bases outside the gene matches. Looked up from germline, CDR1 is SGHTA and CDR2 is FQGNSA. CDR3 size: 16 residues. The CDR3 DNA sequence: TGTGCCAGCAGCCCCCTGGACAGGGCATTCACAGATACGCAGTATTTT. Protein product: CASSPLDRAFTDTQYF.

This rearrangement joins TRBV5-5 to TRBJ2-3; a weak D match, TRBD1 (5 bases). The CDR3 runs 15 residues. In germline, CDR1 is SGHKS, CDR2 YYEKEE (reference sequence). Between the trimmed V and J ends, which lost 4 bases and 0 bases, there was a span of 12 bases. The CDR3 region is CASSPRPGSTDTQYF. CDR3 DNA sequence: TGTGCCAGCAGCCCCCGCCCAGGGAGCACAGATACGCAGTATTTT.

The gene calls are TRBV20-1 and TRBJ2-3; D gene uncertain. CDR3 size: 13 residues. Germline V CDR1 and CDR2: DFQATT, SNEGSKA (reference sequence). V was clipped by 4 bases and J by 4 bases, with 12 bases between them. The CDR3 region is CSAKYRSSDTQYF. The CDR3 region has the DNA TGCAGTGCTAAATACCGCTCGTCAGATACGCAGTATTTT.

This sequence joins TRBV28 and TRBJ2-5; D gene unclear. The germline gives CDR1 MDHEN, CDR2 SYDVKM. The CDR3 runs 14 residues. V was trimmed by 5 bases and J by 0 bases, leaving 10 bases between them. DNA for the CDR3: TGTGCCAGCAGTCGGACGCAATACCAAGAGACCCAGTACTTC. This gives the protein CASSRTQYQETQYF.

The chain links TRBV4-3 to TRBJ2-5; a weak D match, TRBD1 (6 bases). The DNA end lines up better with TRBJ2-7; the J call may be wrong. Germline CDR1 and CDR2: LGHNA and YSLEER. The CDR3 loop spans 16 amino acids. The CDR3 region has the DNA TGCGCCAGCAGCCAAGATCTAGGCAGGGGACATGACGAGCAGTACTTC. Residues: CASSQDLGRGHDEQYF.

The V call is TRBV5-1, the J call TRBJ2-3; 8 bases fit TRBD2. Trimming cost V 4 bases and J 4 bases; bases outside gene matches: 8. Germline CDR1 and CDR2: SGHRS and YFSETQ. CDR3 length: 15 residues. CDR3 sequence (DNA): TGCGCCAGCAGCACGGGAGGGAGTTCCGCAGATACGCAGTATTTT. Protein product: CASSTGGSSADTQYF.

This sequence joins TRBV6-6 and TRBJ2-5, with TRBD2 as a possible D gene (7 bases). The CDR3 contains 17 residues. V was clipped by 5 bases and J by 3 bases, with 22 bases between them. CDR1 is MNHNY, CDR2 SVGAGI, per germline (reference sequence). In nucleotides, the CDR3 is TGTGCCAGCAGTCCCCGGGGGCGGGGGAGCTTAAAAGAGACCCAGTACTTC. This codes for CASSPRGRGSLKETQYF.

The chain employs TRBV7-2 and TRBJ2-1, with TRBD1 as a possible D gene (6 bases). The CDR3 is 14 residues long. Looked up from germline, CDR1 is SGHTA and CDR2 is FQGNSA. Deletions cut 4 bases from V and 9 bases from J, with 16 bases between. CDR3 residues: CASSSGHRLGEQFF. DNA for the CDR3: TGTGCCAGCAGCTCGGGACACCGATTAGGTGAGCAGTTCTTC.

This clonotype was detected many times. The chain uses TRBV20-1 and TRBJ2-3; tentatively, D is TRBD2 (7 bases). There are 14 residues in the CDR3. Germline loops: CDR1 DFQATT, CDR2 SNEGSKA (reference sequence). V was trimmed by 3 bases and J by 2 bases, leaving 12 bases between them. In DNA, the CDR3 is TGCAGTGCTAGTTTCGGGGGGCCCACAGATACGCAGTATTTT. This encodes CSASFGGPTDTQYF.

This sequence joins TRBV6-1 and TRBJ2-6; D unresolved. Germline lookup yields CDR1 MNHNS and CDR2 SASEGT. The CDR3 is 15 residues long. The ends were cut back, 3 bases at V and 0 bases at J, with 6 bases in the middle. The CDR3 spells CASSDSSSGANVLTF. As DNA, the CDR3 is TGTGCCAGCAGTGACTCCAGCTCTGGGGCCAACGTCCTGACTTTC.

This chain joins TRBV7-9 and TRBJ2-4; possibly TRBD2 for D (6 bases). Matching the DNA end better, TRBJ2-7 makes the J call doubtful. This CDR3 contains 17 residues. Germline V gene data show CDR1 as SEHNR and CDR2 as FQNEAQ (reference sequence). The CDR3 is CASSLGNMAGNGDEQYF. As DNA, the CDR3 is TGTGCCAGCAGCTTAGGCAATATGGCGGGAAATGGGGACGAGCAGTACTTC.

This clonotype was recorded a few times. The chain is built from TRBV5-1 and TRBJ2-7; 7 positions agree with TRBD2. V lost 0 bases, J lost 3 bases, and 9 bases stayed unmatched. The CDR3 sequence is 16 residues long. Per germline, CDR1 SGHRS and CDR2 YFSETQ. The CDR3 reads CASSLGSSGEFYEQYF. The CDR3 DNA follows: TGCGCCAGCAGCTTGGGGTCTAGCGGAGAATTCTACGAGCAGTACTTC.

The chain couples TRBV29-1 to TRBJ2-1; TRBD2 matches 12 bases. CDR3 size: 19 residues. Looked up from germline, CDR1 is SQVTM and CDR2 is ANQGSEA. Germline trimming cut 5 bases from V and 8 bases from J; bases unmatched to any gene: 22. The CDR3 region is CSVRTGRTHTSGRTYEQFF. The CDR3 nucleotides read TGCAGCGTTCGGACAGGGAGGACCCATACTAGCGGGAGGACCTATGAGCAGTTCTTC.

The chain combines TRBV6-6 with TRBJ2-7, with 12 bases that match TRBD2. This CDR3 contains 14 residues. The germline CDR1 and CDR2 sequences are MNHNY and SVGAGI (reference sequence). Unmatched junction bases numbered 5, after V lost 6 bases and J lost 5 bases. The DNA for the CDR3 is TGTGCCAGCAGGACTAGCGGGAGTTTCCACGAGCAGTACTTC. It codes for CASRTSGSFHEQYF.

This clonotype was counted a few times. The chain couples TRBV7-2 to TRBJ2-7, with D possibly being TRBD1 or TRBD2 (5 bases each). Germline CDR1 reads SGHTA; CDR2 reads FQGNSA. Trimming removed 2 bases from V and 0 bases from J, with 11 bases in between. The CDR3 sequence is 15 residues long. This chain's CDR3 is CASSLLGESSYEQYF. The CDR3 DNA follows: TGTGCCAGCAGCTTATTGGGGGAAAGCTCCTACGAGCAGTACTTC.

The rearrangement joins TRBV6-6 to TRBJ2-3; D gene unclear. Germline lookup yields CDR1 MNHNY and CDR2 SVGAGI (reference sequence). V was clipped by 10 bases and J by 13 bases, with 18 bases between them. The CDR3 sequence is 11 residues long. The CDR3 bases are TGTGCCACCAAATACCAACTTAGGGAGTATTTT. This translates into CATKYQLREYF.

J is TRBJ2-1 and V is TRBV7-2; the match to TRBD1 covers 11 bases. V gave up 0 bases and J gave up 7 bases; unmatched junction bases: 5. Looked up from germline, CDR1 is SGHTA and CDR2 is FQGNSA. The CDR3 totals 16 residues. The CDR3 loop is CASSLAVGQGVNEQFF. The CDR3 DNA follows: TGTGCCAGCAGCTTAGCCGTGGGACAGGGGGTAAATGAGCAGTTCTTC.

The chain recombines TRBV5-1 with TRBJ2-5; D might be TRBD2 (6 bases). This CDR3 is 14 amino acids long. Germline values: CDR1 SGHRS, CDR2 YFSETQ. Trimming stripped 4 bases from V and 5 bases from J, with 15 bases between. The CDR3 DNA is TGCGCCAGCAGCGGGGCAGGGACTCTCGAGACCCAGTACTTC. Its translation is CASSGAGTLETQYF.

This clonotype has just a few counts. The CDR3 here is CSVGASGSAETQYF. The CDR3 DNA reads TGCAGCGTTGGTGCGAGCGGGAGTGCCGAGACCCAGTACTTC. V is TRBV29-1 and J is TRBJ2-5, with 8 bases aligning to TRBD2. CDR1 SQVTM and CDR2 ANQGSEA come from the germline V gene. The CDR3 extends over 14 amino acids. J was trimmed by 5 bases and V by 4 bases; bases with no gene match: 9.

The chain links TRBV25-1 to TRBJ2-4; TRBD1 matches at 7 bases. The J call is uncertain, as TRBJ2-7 better fits the DNA end. The V gene's germline CDR1 is MGHDK and CDR2 SYGVNS. This CDR3 is 14 amino acids long. The CDR3: CASSDVNRGNEQYF. The CDR3 DNA is TGTGCCAGCAGTGACGTAAACAGGGGTAACGAGCAGTACTTC.

The gene calls are TRBV20-1 and TRBJ2-1; D remains unclear. The V gene lost 3 bases and the J gene lost 0 bases, with 15 bases spanning the gap. CDR1 and CDR2 from the germline V gene are DFQATT and SNEGSKA (reference sequence). The CDR3 consists of 16 residues. Here the CDR3 reads CSASGGWPHSYNEQFF. The DNA for the CDR3 is TGCAGTGCTAGTGGTGGGTGGCCCCACTCCTACAATGAGCAGTTCTTC.